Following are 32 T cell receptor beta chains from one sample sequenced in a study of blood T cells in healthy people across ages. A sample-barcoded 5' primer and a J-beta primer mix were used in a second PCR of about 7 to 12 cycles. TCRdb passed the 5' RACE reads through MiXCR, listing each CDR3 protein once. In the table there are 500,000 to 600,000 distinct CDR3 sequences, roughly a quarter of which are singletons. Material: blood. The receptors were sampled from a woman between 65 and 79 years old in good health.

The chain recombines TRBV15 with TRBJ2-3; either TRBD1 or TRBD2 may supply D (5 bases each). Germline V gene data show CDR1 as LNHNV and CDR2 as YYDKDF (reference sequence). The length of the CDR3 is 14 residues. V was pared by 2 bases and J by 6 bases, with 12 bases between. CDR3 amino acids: CATSRLIGEDTQYF. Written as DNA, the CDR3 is TGTGCCACCAGCAGACTGATAGGGGAGGATACGCAGTATTTT.

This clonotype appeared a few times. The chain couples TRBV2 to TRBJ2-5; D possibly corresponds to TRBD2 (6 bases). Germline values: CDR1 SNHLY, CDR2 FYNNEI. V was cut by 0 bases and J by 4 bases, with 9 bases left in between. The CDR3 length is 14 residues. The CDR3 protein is CASSEAGGSETQYF. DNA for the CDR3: TGTGCCAGCAGTGAAGCAGGAGGGTCAGAGACCCAGTACTTC.

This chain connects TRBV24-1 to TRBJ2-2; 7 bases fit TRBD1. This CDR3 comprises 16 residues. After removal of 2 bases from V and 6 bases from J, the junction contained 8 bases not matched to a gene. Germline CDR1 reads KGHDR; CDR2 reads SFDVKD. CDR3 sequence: CATSDSSTGKAGELFF. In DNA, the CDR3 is TGTGCCACCAGTGATTCCTCGACAGGGAAGGCCGGGGAGCTGTTTTTT.

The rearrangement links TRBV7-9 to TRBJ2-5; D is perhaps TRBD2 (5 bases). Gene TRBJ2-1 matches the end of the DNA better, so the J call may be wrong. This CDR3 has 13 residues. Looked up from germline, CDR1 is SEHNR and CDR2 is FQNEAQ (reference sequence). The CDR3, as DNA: TGTGCCAGCAGCCGACCGGGATACAATGAGCAGTTCTTC. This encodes CASSRPGYNEQFF.

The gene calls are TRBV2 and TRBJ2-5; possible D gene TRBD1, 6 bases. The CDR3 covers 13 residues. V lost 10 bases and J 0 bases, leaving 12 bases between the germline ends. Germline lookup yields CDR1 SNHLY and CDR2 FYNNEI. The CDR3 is CATSRDNQETQYF. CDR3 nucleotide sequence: TGTGCCACCTCACGGGACAACCAAGAGACCCAGTACTTC. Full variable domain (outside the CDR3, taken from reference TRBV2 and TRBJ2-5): EPEVTQTPSHQVTQMGQEVILRCVPISNHLYFYWYRQILGQKVEFLVSFYNNEISEKSEIFDDQFSVERPDGSNFTLKIRSTKLEDSAMYFCATSRDNQETQYFGPGTRLLVL.

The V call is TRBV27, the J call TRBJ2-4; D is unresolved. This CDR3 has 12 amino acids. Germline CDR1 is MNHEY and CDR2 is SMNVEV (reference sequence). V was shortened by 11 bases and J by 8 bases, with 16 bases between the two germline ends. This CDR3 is CALPWVQDIQYF. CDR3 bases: TGTGCCCTACCCTGGGTTCAGGACATTCAGTACTTC.

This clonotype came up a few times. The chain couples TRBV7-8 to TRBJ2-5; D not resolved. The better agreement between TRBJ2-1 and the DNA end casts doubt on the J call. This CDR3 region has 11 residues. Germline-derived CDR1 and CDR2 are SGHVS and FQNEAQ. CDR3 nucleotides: TGTGCCAGCAGCCCGGGTCGTGAGCAGTTCTTC. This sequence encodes CASSPGREQFF.

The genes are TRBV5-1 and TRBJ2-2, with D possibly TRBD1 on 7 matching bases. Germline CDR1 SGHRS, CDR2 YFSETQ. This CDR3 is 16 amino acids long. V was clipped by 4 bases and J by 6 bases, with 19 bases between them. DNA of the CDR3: TGCGCCAGCAGCCGGCGGGGTAGGGACAGCGCCGGGGAGCTGTTTTTT. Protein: CASSRRGRDSAGELFF.

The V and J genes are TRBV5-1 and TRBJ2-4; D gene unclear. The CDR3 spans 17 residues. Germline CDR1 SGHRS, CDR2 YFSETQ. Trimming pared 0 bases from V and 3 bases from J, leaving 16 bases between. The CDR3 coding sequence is TGCGCCAGCAGCTTGGATCTTCCTGGGGTAGGCAAAAACATTCAGTACTTC. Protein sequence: CASSLDLPGVGKNIQYF. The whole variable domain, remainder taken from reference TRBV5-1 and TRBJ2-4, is KAGVTQTPRYLIKTRGQQVTLSCSPISGHRSVSWYQQTPGQGLQFLFEYFSETQRNKGNFPGRFSGRQFSNSRSEMNVSTLELGDSALYLCASSLDLPGVGKNIQYFGAGTRLSVL.

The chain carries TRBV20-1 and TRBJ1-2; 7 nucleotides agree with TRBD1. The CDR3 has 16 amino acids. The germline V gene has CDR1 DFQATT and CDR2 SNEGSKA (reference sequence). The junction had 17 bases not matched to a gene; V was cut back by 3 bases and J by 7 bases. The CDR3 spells CSASVPNRGVSCGYTF. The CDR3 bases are TGCAGTGCTAGTGTTCCGAACAGGGGAGTCAGCTGTGGCTACACCTTC.

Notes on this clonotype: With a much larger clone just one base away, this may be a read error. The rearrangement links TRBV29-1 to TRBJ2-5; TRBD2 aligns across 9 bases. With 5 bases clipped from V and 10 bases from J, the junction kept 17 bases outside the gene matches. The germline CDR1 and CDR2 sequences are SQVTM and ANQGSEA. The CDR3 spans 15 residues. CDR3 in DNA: TGCAGCGTTTCCCTCCCAGCGGGGGGTTTAAAGATCCAGTACTTC. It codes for CSVSLPAGGLKIQYF.

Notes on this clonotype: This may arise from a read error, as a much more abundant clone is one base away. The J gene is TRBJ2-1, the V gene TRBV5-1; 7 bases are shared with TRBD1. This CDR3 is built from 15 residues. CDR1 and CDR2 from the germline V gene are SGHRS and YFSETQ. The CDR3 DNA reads TGCGCCAGCAGCGTCCCTACAGGGGCCTACAATGGGCAGTTCTTC. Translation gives CASSVPTGAYNGQFF. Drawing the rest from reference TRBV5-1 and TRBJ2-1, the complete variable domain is KAGVTQTPRYLIKTRGQQVTLSCSPISGHRSVSWYQQTPGQGLQFLFEYFSETQRNKGNFPGRFSGRQFSNSRSEMNVSTLELGDSALYLCASSVPTGAYNGQFFGPGTRLTVL.

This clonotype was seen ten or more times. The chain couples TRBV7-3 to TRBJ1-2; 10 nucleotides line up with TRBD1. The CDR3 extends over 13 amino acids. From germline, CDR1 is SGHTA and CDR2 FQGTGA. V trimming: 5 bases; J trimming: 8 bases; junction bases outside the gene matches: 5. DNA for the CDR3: TGTGCCAGCAGCCCGGGACAGGGGCGGGGCTACACCTTC. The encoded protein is CASSPGQGRGYTF.

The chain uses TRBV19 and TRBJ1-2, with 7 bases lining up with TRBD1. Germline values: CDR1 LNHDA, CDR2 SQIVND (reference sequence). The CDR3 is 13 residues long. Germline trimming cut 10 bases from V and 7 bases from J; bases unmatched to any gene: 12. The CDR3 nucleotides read TGTGCCACCACTCCCGGGACAGCTAGTGGCTACACCTTC. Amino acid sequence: CATTPGTASGYTF.

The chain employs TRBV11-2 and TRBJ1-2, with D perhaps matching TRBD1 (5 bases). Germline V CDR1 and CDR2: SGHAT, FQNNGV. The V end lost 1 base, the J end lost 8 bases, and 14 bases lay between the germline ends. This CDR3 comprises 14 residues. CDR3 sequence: CASSLVVEDNGYTF. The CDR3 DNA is TGTGCCAGCAGCTTAGTAGTGGAGGACAACGGCTACACCTTC.

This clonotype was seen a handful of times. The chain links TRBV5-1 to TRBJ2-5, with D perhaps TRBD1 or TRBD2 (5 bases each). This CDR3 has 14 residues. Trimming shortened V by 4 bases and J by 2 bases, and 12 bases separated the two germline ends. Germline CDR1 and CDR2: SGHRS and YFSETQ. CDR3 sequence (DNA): TGCGCCAGCAGCGGACTGACAGATCAAGAGACCCAGTACTTC. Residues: CASSGLTDQETQYF.

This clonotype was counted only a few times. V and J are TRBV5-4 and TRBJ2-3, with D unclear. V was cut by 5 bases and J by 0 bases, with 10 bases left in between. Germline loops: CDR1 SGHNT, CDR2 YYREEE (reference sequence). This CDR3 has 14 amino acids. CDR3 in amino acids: CASRTDLSTDTQYF. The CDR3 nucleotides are TGTGCCAGCAGAACCGACTTAAGCACAGATACGCAGTATTTT.

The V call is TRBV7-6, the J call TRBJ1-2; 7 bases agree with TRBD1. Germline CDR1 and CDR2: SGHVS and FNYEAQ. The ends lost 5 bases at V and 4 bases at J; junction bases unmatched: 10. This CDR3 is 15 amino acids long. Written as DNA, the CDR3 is TGTGCCAGCAGCCCTCAACCGGGACAGTTCTATGGCTACACCTTC. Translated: CASSPQPGQFYGYTF.

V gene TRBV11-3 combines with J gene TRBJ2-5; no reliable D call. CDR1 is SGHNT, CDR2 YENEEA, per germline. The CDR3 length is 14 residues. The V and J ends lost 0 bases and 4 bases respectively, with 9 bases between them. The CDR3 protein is CASSLEGHGETQYF. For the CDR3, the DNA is TGTGCCAGCAGCTTAGAAGGGCACGGAGAGACCCAGTACTTC. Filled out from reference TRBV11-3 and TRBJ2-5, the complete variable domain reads EAGVVQSPRYKIIEKKQPVAFWCNPISGHNTLYWYLQNLGQGPELLIRYENEEAVDDSQLPKDRFSAERLKGVDSTLKIQPAELGDSAVYLCASSLEGHGETQYFGPGTRLLVL.

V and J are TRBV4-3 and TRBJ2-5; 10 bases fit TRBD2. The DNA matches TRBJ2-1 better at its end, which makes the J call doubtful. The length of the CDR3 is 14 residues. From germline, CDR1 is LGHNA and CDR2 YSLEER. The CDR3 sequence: CASSQLAGGGEQFF. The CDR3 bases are TGCGCCAGCAGCCAATTAGCGGGGGGTGGTGAGCAGTTCTTC.

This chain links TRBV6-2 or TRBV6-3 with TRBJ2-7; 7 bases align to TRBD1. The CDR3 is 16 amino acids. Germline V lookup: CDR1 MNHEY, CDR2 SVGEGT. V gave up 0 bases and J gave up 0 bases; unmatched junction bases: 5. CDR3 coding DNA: TGTGCCAGCAGTTACTCCGGGACAGCGCTCTCCTACGAGCAGTACTTC. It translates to CASSYSGTALSYEQYF.

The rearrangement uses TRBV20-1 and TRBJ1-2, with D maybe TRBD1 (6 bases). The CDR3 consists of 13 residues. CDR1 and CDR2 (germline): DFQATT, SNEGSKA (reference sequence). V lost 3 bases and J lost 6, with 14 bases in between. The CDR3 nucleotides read TGCAGTGCTAGCGTGAGGGGGAATCATGGCTACACCTTC. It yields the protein CSASVRGNHGYTF.

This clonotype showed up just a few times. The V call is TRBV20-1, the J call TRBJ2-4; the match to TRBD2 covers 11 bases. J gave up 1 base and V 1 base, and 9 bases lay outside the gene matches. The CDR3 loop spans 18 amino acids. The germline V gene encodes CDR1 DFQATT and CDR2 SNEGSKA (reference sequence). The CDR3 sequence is CSARVASGGPGAKNIQYF. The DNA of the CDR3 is TGCAGTGCTAGAGTGGCTAGCGGGGGGCCGGGGGCCAAAAACATTCAGTACTTC.

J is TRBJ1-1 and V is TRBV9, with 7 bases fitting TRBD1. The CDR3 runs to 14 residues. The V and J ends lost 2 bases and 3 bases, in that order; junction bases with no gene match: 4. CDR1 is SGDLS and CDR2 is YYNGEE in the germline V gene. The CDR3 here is CASSVQGGYTEAFF. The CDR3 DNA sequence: TGTGCCAGCAGCGTGCAGGGGGGGTACACTGAAGCTTTCTTT.

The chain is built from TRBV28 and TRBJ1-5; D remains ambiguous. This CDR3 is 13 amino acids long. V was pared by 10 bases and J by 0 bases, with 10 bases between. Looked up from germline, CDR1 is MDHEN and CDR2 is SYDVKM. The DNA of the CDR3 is TGTGCCACAAACATTTATAGCAATCAGCCCCAGCATTTT. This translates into CATNIYSNQPQHF.

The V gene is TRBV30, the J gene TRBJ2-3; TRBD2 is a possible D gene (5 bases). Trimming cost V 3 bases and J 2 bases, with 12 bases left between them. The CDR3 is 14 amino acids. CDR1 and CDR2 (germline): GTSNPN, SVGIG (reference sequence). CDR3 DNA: TGTGCCTGGAGCCAATCGGGATTCACAGATACGCAGTATTTT. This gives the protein CAWSQSGFTDTQYF.

For the CDR3, the DNA is TGTGCCAGCAGCGACAGGTTAGGGACTTTCCGGACCCACGAAGCTTTCTTT. Its translation is CASSDRLGTFRTHEAFF. The chain carries TRBV7-2 and TRBJ1-1, with a possible D match to TRBD1 (6 bases). The V end lost 5 bases, the J end lost 8 bases, and 27 bases lay between the germline ends. The CDR3 is made up of 17 amino acids. The germline V gene encodes CDR1 SGHTA and CDR2 FQGNSA.

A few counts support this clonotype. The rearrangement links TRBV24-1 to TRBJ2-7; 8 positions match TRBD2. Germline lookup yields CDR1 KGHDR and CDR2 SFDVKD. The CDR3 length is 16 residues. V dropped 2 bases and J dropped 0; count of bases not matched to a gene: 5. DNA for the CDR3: TGTGCCACCAGTGATTCGACTAGCGCCTACTCCTACGAGCAGTACTTC. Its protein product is CATSDSTSAYSYEQYF.

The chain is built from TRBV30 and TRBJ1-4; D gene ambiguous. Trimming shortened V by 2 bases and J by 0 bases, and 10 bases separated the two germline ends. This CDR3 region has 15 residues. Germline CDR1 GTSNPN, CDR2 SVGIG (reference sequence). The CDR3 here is CAWSKNSATNEKLFF. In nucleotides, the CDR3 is TGTGCCTGGAGTAAAAACAGTGCAACTAATGAAAAACTGTTTTTT. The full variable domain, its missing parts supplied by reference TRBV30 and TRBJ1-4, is SQTIHQWPATLVQPVGSPLSLECTVEGTSNPNLYWYRQAAGRGLQLLFYSVGIGQISSEVPQNLSASRPQDRQFILSSKKLLLSDSGFYLCAWSKNSATNEKLFFGSGTQLSVL.

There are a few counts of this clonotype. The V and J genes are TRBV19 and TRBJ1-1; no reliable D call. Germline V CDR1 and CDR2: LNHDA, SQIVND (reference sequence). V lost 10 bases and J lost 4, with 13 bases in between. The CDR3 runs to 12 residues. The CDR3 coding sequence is TGTGCCACTAGAGGGAATCCCACTGAAGCTTTCTTT. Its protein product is CATRGNPTEAFF.

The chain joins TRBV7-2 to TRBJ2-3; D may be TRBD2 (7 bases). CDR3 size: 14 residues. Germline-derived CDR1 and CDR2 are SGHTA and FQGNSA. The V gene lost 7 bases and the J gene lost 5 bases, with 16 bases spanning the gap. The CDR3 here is CASTFGGALDTQYF. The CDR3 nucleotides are TGTGCCAGCACCTTTGGGGGGGCCTTAGATACGCAGTATTTT. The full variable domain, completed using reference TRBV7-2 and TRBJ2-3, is GAGVSQSPSNKVTEKGKDVELRCDPISGHTALYWYRQSLGQGLEFLIYFQGNSAPDKSGLPSDRFSAERTGGSVSTLTIQRTQQEDSAVYLCASTFGGALDTQYFGPGTRLTVL.

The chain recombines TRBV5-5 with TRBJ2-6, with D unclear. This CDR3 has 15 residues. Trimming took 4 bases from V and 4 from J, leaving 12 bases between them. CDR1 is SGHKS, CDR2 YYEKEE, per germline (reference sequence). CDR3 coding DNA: TGTGCCAGCAGCCTCATTTTTTCAGGGGCCAACGTCCTGACTTTC. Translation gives CASSLIFSGANVLTF.